These 16 T cell receptor beta chains originate from one sample sequenced in a study of blood T cells in healthy people across ages. For the second PCR, which ran for about 7 to 11 cycles, a sample-barcoded 5' primer and a J-beta primer mix were used. TCRdb fed the 5' RACE reads into MiXCR, producing one record per CDR3 protein. The sample records almost 1 million distinct CDR3 sequences, 51% being singletons. The sample was blood. The receptors shown here come from a woman aged 60-70 years in good health.

Only a few counts were recorded for this clonotype. This chain uses TRBV5-1 with TRBJ2-7; no clear D gene. Germline V gene lookup returns CDR1 SGHRS and CDR2 YFSETQ. V dropped 0 bases and J dropped 2 bases, with 12 bases sitting between them. The CDR3 sequence is 15 residues long. For the CDR3, the DNA is TGCGCCAGCAGCTTGGACGGCAGTTTAGCCTACGAGCAGTACTTC. Its protein product is CASSLDGSLAYEQYF.

The chain combines TRBV10-1 with TRBJ2-7; 10 bases match TRBD1. This CDR3 comprises 15 residues. Germline V gene data show CDR1 as WNHNN and CDR2 as SYGVQD (reference sequence). With 4 bases clipped from V and 3 bases from J, the junction kept 6 bases outside the gene matches. The DNA for the CDR3 is TGCGCCAGCAGTGGAGGGACAGGGGCTCTCTACGAGCAGTACTTC. This encodes CASSGGTGALYEQYF.

V gene TRBV18 combines with J gene TRBJ2-2, with no clear D. V was pared by 4 bases and J by 0 bases, with 6 bases between. Germline V gene lookup returns CDR1 KGHSH and CDR2 LQKENI. CDR3 size: 14 residues. CDR3 in amino acids: CASSRTTNTGELFF. CDR3 nucleotides: TGTGCCAGCTCACGGACCACGAACACCGGGGAGCTGTTTTTT.

The CDR3 reads CASSESWGDTQYF. Here the CDR3 DNA reads TGTGCCAGCAGCGAATCATGGGGGGATACGCAGTATTTT. V is TRBV2 and J is TRBJ2-3; D possibly matches TRBD1 or TRBD2 (5 bases each). V lost 6 bases to trimming and J lost 6 bases, with 13 bases between them. The CDR3 runs to 13 residues. In germline, CDR1 is SNHLY, CDR2 FYNNEI.

The CDR3 loop reads CASSPGGWVYF. The CDR3 bases are TGTGCCAGCAGTCCCGGTGGGTGGGTGTACTTC. The chain couples TRBV12-3 or TRBV12-4 to TRBJ2-7, with D hard to call. This CDR3 spans 11 amino acids. V lost 5 bases and J lost 12, with 14 bases in between.

The chain carries TRBV20-1 and TRBJ2-1; D remains ambiguous. This CDR3 spans 13 amino acids. Looked up from germline, CDR1 is DFQATT and CDR2 is SNEGSKA (reference sequence). V shed 0 bases and J shed 8 bases, with 11 bases lying between them. The CDR3 bases are TGCAGTGCTAGAGATCTAGGAAACCATGAGCAGTTCTTC. This encodes CSARDLGNHEQFF.

The rearrangement links TRBV4-1 to TRBJ2-1; D not certain. This CDR3 contains 13 residues. Germline-derived CDR1 and CDR2 are MGHRA and YSYEKL. Trimming stripped 0 bases from V and 9 bases from J, with 9 bases between. As DNA, the CDR3 is TGCGCCAGCAGCCAAGATTTTCCCCGTGAGCAGTTCTTC. Translation: CASSQDFPREQFF.

The chain couples TRBV7-3 to TRBJ2-7; weak D call: TRBD1 (5 bases). The CDR3 runs to 14 residues. The V end was cut by 6 bases, the J end by 2 bases, with 14 bases between. The germline V gene has CDR1 SGHTA and CDR2 FQGTGA. CDR3 sequence: CASSRQPGPYEQYF. DNA for the CDR3: TGTGCCAGCAGTCGACAGCCCGGACCCTACGAGCAGTACTTC.

This clonotype has a handful of counts. The gene calls are TRBV10-3 and TRBJ2-3; D is possibly TRBD1 (5 bases). The germline V gene encodes CDR1 ENHRY and CDR2 SYGVKD. Trimming stripped 10 bases from V and 0 bases from J, with 8 bases between. The CDR3 spans 12 residues. The CDR3 protein is CATGISTDTQYF. The CDR3 region has the DNA TGTGCCACAGGGATTAGCACAGATACGCAGTATTTT.

This clonotype was counted a single time. One end of the junction fails to match germline, which may point to a read error. The rearrangement uses TRBV2 and TRBJ2-1; no firm D call. Germline V lookup: CDR1 SNHLY, CDR2 FYNNEI. The length of the CDR3 is 14 residues. The DNA for the CDR3 is TGTGCCACACAAGGCAGGTTGAACTACAATGAGCGGTTCTTC. This encodes CATQGRLNYNERFF.

This clonotype was seen a handful of times. This sequence joins TRBV5-4 and TRBJ2-5, with 9 positions matching TRBD1. CDR1 is SGHNT, CDR2 YYREEE, per germline (reference sequence). Trimming removed 4 bases from V and 1 base from J; junction bases left unmatched: 8. The CDR3 sequence is 16 residues long. This CDR3 is CASSSDRGSVQETQYF. In DNA, the CDR3 is TGTGCCAGCAGCAGCGACAGGGGGTCCGTCCAAGAGACCCAGTACTTC.

The rearrangement joins TRBV7-8 to TRBJ1-6; TRBD1 is a possible D gene (5 bases). The germline V and J ends were trimmed by 1 base and 9 bases, with 13 bases remaining between them. Per germline, CDR1 SGHVS and CDR2 FQNEAQ. CDR3 length equals 15 residues. Here the CDR3 DNA reads TGTGCCAGCAGCTTAGGCGGACCGAGGGGTTCACCCCTCCACTTT. Encoded protein: CASSLGGPRGSPLHF. The variable domain in full, with the rest retrieved from reference TRBV7-8 and TRBJ1-6, is GAGVSQSPRYKVAKRGQDVALRCDPISGHVSLFWYQQALGQGPEFLTYFQNEAQLDKSGLPSDRFFAERPEGSVSTLKIQRTQQEDSAVYLCASSLGGPRGSPLHFGNGTRLTVT.

This clonotype occurred once. The chain has TRBV4-2 and TRBJ1-6, with 7 bases aligning to TRBD1. The CDR3 loop spans 15 amino acids. The V gene end was trimmed by 3 bases and the J gene end by 10 bases; junction bases not matched to a gene: 9. The germline CDR1 and CDR2 sequences are LGHNA and YNFKEQ. The CDR3 sequence: CASSQADREYSPLHF. CDR3 nucleotide sequence: TGTGCCAGCAGCCAGGCCGACAGGGAATACTCACCCCTCCACTTT.

V and J are TRBV3-1 and TRBJ2-1, with D perhaps TRBD1 or TRBD2 (5 bases each). The CDR3 contains 14 residues. In germline, CDR1 is LGHDT, CDR2 YNNKEL (reference sequence). The V end was cut by 6 bases, the J end by 4 bases, with 13 bases between. CDR3 DNA: TGTGCCAGCAGGCCGGGACGATCGTACAATGAGCAGTTCTTC. Protein sequence: CASRPGRSYNEQFF.

This clonotype has just a few counts. J is TRBJ2-6 and V is TRBV20-1, with D unresolved. This CDR3 region has 15 residues. V was pared by 5 bases and J by 4 bases, with 15 bases between. Germline values: CDR1 DFQATT, CDR2 SNEGSKA (reference sequence). This CDR3 is CSAPFGDSGANVLTF. CDR3 nucleotides: TGCAGTGCTCCTTTTGGGGATTCAGGGGCCAACGTCCTGACTTTC.

The rearrangement joins TRBV9 to TRBJ2-1, with D possibly matching TRBD1 (5 bases). The germline V gene encodes CDR1 SGDLS and CDR2 YYNGEE. The CDR3 is made up of 15 amino acids. V was trimmed by 4 bases and J by 3 bases, leaving 14 bases between them. The chain's CDR3 is CASSSTGAGYNEQFF. Written as DNA, the CDR3 is TGTGCCAGCAGCTCAACTGGGGCAGGCTACAATGAGCAGTTCTTC.